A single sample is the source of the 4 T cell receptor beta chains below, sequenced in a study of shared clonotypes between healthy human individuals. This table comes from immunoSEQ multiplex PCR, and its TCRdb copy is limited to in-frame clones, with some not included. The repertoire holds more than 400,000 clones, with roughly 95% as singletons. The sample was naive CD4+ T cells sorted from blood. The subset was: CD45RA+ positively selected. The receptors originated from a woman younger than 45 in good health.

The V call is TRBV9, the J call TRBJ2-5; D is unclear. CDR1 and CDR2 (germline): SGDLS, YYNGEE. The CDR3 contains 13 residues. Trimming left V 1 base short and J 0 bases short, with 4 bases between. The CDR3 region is CASSVSDQETQYF. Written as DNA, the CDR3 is TGTGCCAGCAGCGTATCGGACCAAGAGACCCAGTACTTC.

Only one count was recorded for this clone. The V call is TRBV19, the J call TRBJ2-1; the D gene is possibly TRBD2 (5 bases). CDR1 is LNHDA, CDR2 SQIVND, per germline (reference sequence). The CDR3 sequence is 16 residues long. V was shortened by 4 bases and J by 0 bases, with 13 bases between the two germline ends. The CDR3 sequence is CASSNGPGVSYNEQFF. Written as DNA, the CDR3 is TGTGCCAGTAGTAATGGGCCCGGGGTCTCCTACAATGAGCAGTTCTTC. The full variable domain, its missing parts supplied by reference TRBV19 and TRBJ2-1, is DGGITQSPKYLFRKEGQNVTLSCEQNLNHDAMYWYRQDPGQGLRLIYYSQIVNDFQKGDIAEGYSVSREKKESFPLTVTSAQKNPTAFYLCASSNGPGVSYNEQFFGPGTRLTVL.

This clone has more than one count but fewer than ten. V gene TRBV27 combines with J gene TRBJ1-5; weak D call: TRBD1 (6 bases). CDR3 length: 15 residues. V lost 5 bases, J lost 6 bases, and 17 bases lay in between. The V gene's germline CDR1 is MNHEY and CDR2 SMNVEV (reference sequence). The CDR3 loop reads CASSPPGHTGQPQHF. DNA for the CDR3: TGTGCCAGCAGTCCACCGGGACACACGGGTCAGCCCCAGCATTTT.

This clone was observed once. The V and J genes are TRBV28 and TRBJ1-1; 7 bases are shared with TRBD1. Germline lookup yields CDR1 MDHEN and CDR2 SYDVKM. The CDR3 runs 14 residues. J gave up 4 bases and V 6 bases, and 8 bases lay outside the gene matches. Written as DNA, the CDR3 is TGTGCCAGCAGCCGAAGCGGGACAGTCACTGAAGCTTTCTTT. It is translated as CASSRSGTVTEAFF. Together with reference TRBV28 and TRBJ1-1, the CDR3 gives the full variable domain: DVKVTQSSRYLVKRTGEKVFLECVQDMDHENMFWYRQDPGLGLRLIYFSYDVKMKEKGDIPEGYSVSREKKERFSLILESASTNQTSMYLCASSRSGTVTEAFFGQGTRLTVV.